Below, one T cell receptor beta chain is given with its context. This entry belongs to a study of OX40 agonist ivuxolimab in advanced cancers. About the research overall: While on treatment, patients had intravenous ivuxolimab at 0.01 to 10 mg/kg every 2 weeks. A male proportion of 82.7% was recorded, with mean age about 54 years and range about 23 to 90.

Here immunoSEQ multiplex PCR was the method, and the copy in TCRdb shows in-frame clones only, minus some. Of roughly 51,000 clones detected, approximately 86% appear once; the ten largest clones hold over 8.5%. The germline V gene has CDR1 SEHNR and CDR2 FQNEAQ (reference sequence). The CDR3 is made up of 13 amino acids. V gave up 4 bases and J gave up 5 bases; unmatched junction bases: 2. This rearrangement joins TRBV7-9 to TRBJ2-5; the match to TRBD1 covers 9 bases. The sequence was collected from an adult with an advanced solid tumor such as melanoma, head and neck, liver or kidney cancer. Sequencing was performed on CD4+ or CD8+ T cells sorted from blood, taken in a trial of the OX40 agonist ivuxolimab. CDR3 region: CASSSDRGETQYF. The CDR3 nucleotides read TGTGCCAGCAGCTCGGACAGGGGTGAGACCCAGTACTTC.